The 11 T cell receptor beta chains given below trace back to one sample, sequenced in a study of T cells in Graves' hyperthyroidism and ophthalmopathy. Researchers took RNA transcripts and amplified the TCR beta CDR3 regions from them. TCR CDR3 regions were first amplified by RT-PCR with HTBI primers. Each CDR3 protein gets one entry after TCRdb re-called the multiplex PCR reads with MiXCR. The sample lists about 380,000 distinct CDR3 sequences, roughly 14% occurring once. Input material: blood. These receptors all come from a woman aged 60-70 years with Graves' hyperthyroidism.

This clonotype was seen many times. The chain links TRBV14 to TRBJ2-5; weak D call: TRBD1 (5 bases). The CDR3 is 14 amino acids. Germline CDR1 is SGHDN and CDR2 is FVKESK. The V gene lost 4 bases and the J gene lost 5 bases, with 14 bases spanning the gap. The DNA for the CDR3 is TGTGCCAGCAGCCTCCGGACAAATTGGGAGACCCAGTACTTC. Its translation: CASSLRTNWETQYF.

This clonotype was counted at least ten times. The V gene is TRBV27, the J gene TRBJ2-1; 8 bases map to TRBD1. CDR1 and CDR2 from the germline V gene are MNHEY and SMNVEV (reference sequence). This CDR3 contains 15 residues. Trimming removed 2 bases from V and 9 bases from J; junction bases left unmatched: 9. CDR3 sequence reads: CASSLGQGAKIEQFF. CDR3 DNA sequence: TGTGCCAGCAGTTTAGGCCAGGGGGCTAAGATTGAGCAGTTCTTC.

The chain couples TRBV6-1 to TRBJ2-1, with D perhaps matching TRBD1 or TRBD2 (5 bases each). Germline loops: CDR1 MNHNS, CDR2 SASEGT. This CDR3 region has 14 residues. Trimming shortened V by 8 bases and J by 0 bases, and 11 bases separated the two germline ends. CDR3 bases: TGTGCCAGCTACATTGGGGGCTCCTACAATGAGCAGTTCTTC. Encoded protein: CASYIGGSYNEQFF.

The rearrangement uses TRBV28 and TRBJ2-7; D possibly corresponds to TRBD2 (5 bases). Germline CDR1 and CDR2: MDHEN and SYDVKM. Trimming left V 8 bases short and J 2 bases short, with 10 bases between. The CDR3 runs 12 residues. CDR3: CASRRRTYEQYF. CDR3 in DNA: TGTGCCAGCCGGAGGAGGACCTACGAGCAGTACTTC.

This clonotype was recorded at least ten times. The gene calls are TRBV2 and TRBJ1-2; D is unresolved. V dropped 4 bases and J dropped 0 bases, with 21 bases sitting between them. Germline V gene lookup returns CDR1 SNHLY and CDR2 FYNNEI. This CDR3 region has 18 residues. The CDR3 nucleotides read TGTGCCAGCAGTGTGGTAGCAGCCTTTTCACCAACTAACTATGGCTACACCTTC. Translated: CASSVVAAFSPTNYGYTF.

In its sample, this clonotype was seen many times. The CDR3 reads CASSQNRGPGYGYTF. In nucleotides, the CDR3 is TGTGCCAGCAGCCAGAACAGGGGGCCGGGGTATGGCTACACCTTC. The J gene is TRBJ1-2, the V gene TRBV3-1; TRBD1 matches at 9 bases. CDR3 size: 15 residues. V lost 3 bases and J lost 5; bases outside the gene matches: 7. CDR1 is LGHDT, CDR2 YNNKEL, per germline (reference sequence).

The chain combines TRBV24-1 with TRBJ2-5, with 13 nucleotides matching TRBD2. Per germline, CDR1 KGHDR and CDR2 SFDVKD. J gave up 5 bases and V 3 bases, and 20 bases lay outside the gene matches. The CDR3 sequence is 21 residues long. The chain's CDR3 is CATSDPLRRRTSGRSSETQYF. CDR3 bases: TGTGCCACCAGTGATCCCTTAAGGAGACGGACTAGCGGGAGAAGTTCGGAGACCCAGTACTTC.

This chain connects TRBV12-5 to TRBJ1-1, with a weak D call TRBD1 (6 bases). V dropped 0 bases and J dropped 6 bases, with 23 bases sitting between them. Germline assignment: CDR1 LGHNT and CDR2 FRNRAP. The CDR3 is 18 residues long. The CDR3 reads CASGLVHGTHAQRAEAFF. CDR3 coding DNA: TGTGCTAGTGGTTTGGTACATGGGACACACGCCCAGAGGGCTGAAGCTTTCTTT.

This clonotype has a handful of counts. The chain recombines TRBV12-3 or TRBV12-4 with TRBJ2-1; tentatively, D is TRBD2 (6 bases). V was shortened by 6 bases and J by 7 bases, with 16 bases between the two germline ends. CDR3 length: 14 residues. CDR3 DNA sequence: TGTGCCAGCAGAACGGGACTCGCACTTAATGAGCAGTTCTTC. It specifies CASRTGLALNEQFF.

The chain combines TRBV19 with TRBJ2-1; 10 bases line up with TRBD2. Germline loops: CDR1 LNHDA, CDR2 SQIVND (reference sequence). The CDR3 runs to 16 residues. V lost 4 bases, J lost 4 bases, and 7 bases stayed unmatched. CDR3 coding DNA: TGTGCCAGTAGTAAACCCCTAGCGGGAGAGTACAATGAGCAGTTCTTC. Amino acids: CASSKPLAGEYNEQFF.

This clonotype was seen repeatedly, ten times or more. The chain couples TRBV2 to TRBJ1-2; 7 positions match TRBD1. V lost 8 bases to trimming and J lost 4 bases; unmatched junction nucleotides: 4. Germline CDR1 and CDR2: SNHLY and FYNNEI. CDR3 length equals 12 residues. The CDR3 is CASGQAAYGYTF. The CDR3 region has the DNA TGTGCCAGCGGACAGGCGGCCTATGGCTACACCTTC.